Listed below are T cell receptor beta chains from one sample, sequenced in a study of human T cells and chemical hapten exposure. TCRdb called the RACE reads again in MiXCR, with one record for every CDR3 protein. Of roughly 40,000 distinct CDR3 sequences in the sample, 9.5% to 10% were seen once. The source was whole blood, collected in connection with sensitization to the hapten diphenylcyclopropenone (DPC). The receptor set was obtained from a woman between 25 and 40 years old with alopecia areata. Some clones in this sample may be carry-over from other donors' samples. Both conserved end residues are trimmed from each CDR3. Expanded clones are given a class, and other clones once, few, many or no size at all.

clone size,V gene,CDR3 length,J gene,CDR3 protein
NA,TRBV7-3,11,TRBJ2-3,ASSPSRGDTQY
NA,TRBV3-1,11,TRBJ2-7,ASSQIRDRPPI
few,TRBV5-1,11,TRBJ2-2,ASIDWNTGELF
few,TRBV30,10,TRBJ1-5,AWGGGNQPQH
many,TRBV4-2,15,TRBJ2-1,ASSQDSERGDYNEQF
NA,TRBV6-2/TRBV6-3,13,TRBJ2-3,ASSPHRGPADTQY
few,TRBV28,13,TRBJ2-7,ASRPGTGGFYEQY
medium-sized,TRBV12-3/TRBV12-4,12,TRBJ2-3,ASSRGGLKDTQY
few,TRBV5-1,14,TRBJ2-3,ASSSRTSGGADTQY
many,TRBV11-2,19,TRBJ2-1,ASSPTGTPGQGTGVYNEQF
many,TRBV7-3,13,TRBJ2-2,ASSLRTRNTGELF
few,TRBV7-2,13,TRBJ2-5,ASSSRSGGEQTQY
NA,TRBV5-1,12,TRBJ2-7,ASSRTGATYEQY
once,TRBV19,12,TRBJ2-3,ASSIGMRTDTQY
many,TRBV25-1,12,TRBJ2-3,ASSARDHTDTQY
NA,TRBV12-3/TRBV12-4,13,TRBJ1-3,ASSLSGPSGNTVY
few,TRBV2,13,TRBJ1-4,ASTPEQGMGEKLF
NA,TRBV12-3/TRBV12-4,13,TRBJ2-7,ASSPLGQGVYEQY
many,TRBV7-2,12,TRBJ1-4,ASSLVSSNEKLF
many,TRBV6-2/TRBV6-3,14,TRBJ2-2,ASSLKTGVNTGELF
NA,TRBV7-2,14,TRBJ2-4,ASSPRGGLAKNIQY
many,TRBV28,11,TRBJ2-7,ASSFPGAIEQY
few,TRBV11-2,13,TRBJ1-3,ASSSDGISGNTIY
many,TRBV5-1,12,TRBJ2-7,ASRFLDSDYEQY
few,TRBV5-5,10,TRBJ1-4,ASSLVGEKLF
many,TRBV4-3,13,TRBJ1-1,ASSQGGGLYTEAF
few,TRBV5-6,9,TRBJ2-1,ASSLGGEQF
NA,TRBV28,14,TRBJ2-6,ASKGTVGSGANVLT
many,TRBV6-5,15,TRBJ2-5,ASSQSNILAGVETQY
NA,TRBV11-2,14,TRBJ2-7,ASSLDAAARSYEQY
many,TRBV30,9,TRBJ1-1,AWEMNTEAF
NA,TRBV2,13,TRBJ2-2,ASSSQGAYTGELF
many,TRBV19,12,TRBJ1-4,ASNSHATNEKLF
few,TRBV19,16,TRBJ2-3,ASSRLAGGGLGTDTQY
few,TRBV6-5,11,TRBJ2-3,ASRAGRTDTQY
NA,TRBV7-2,10,TRBJ2-1,ASSLAGTVQF
many,TRBV6-5,17,TRBJ1-4,ASSYATGTGGRANEKLF
NA,TRBV29-1,13,TRBJ2-5,SVEETGQGEETQY
few,TRBV5-6,13,TRBJ2-3,ASSRRDRVADTQY
few,TRBV7-6,10,TRBJ1-3,ASSLEVNTIY
NA,TRBV24-1,11,TRBJ1-1,ATSGQGDTEAF
NA,TRBV20-1,13,TRBJ2-1,SAGNRGGAYNEQF
few,TRBV5-5,13,TRBJ2-5,ASSSGTGVQETQY
many,TRBV20-1,12,TRBJ2-2,SADRGLGTGELF